This T cell receptor beta chain was observed in a study of T-cell reconstitution after alpha-beta-depleted transplantation in children. This CDR3 region has 14 residues. Germline V gene lookup returns CDR1 MDHEN and CDR2 SYDVKM. V shed 8 bases, J shed 1 base, and the junction held 6 bases outside the gene matches. Unique molecular identifiers were incorporated during preparation of the TCRbeta library. TCRdb used MiXCR to reprocess the PCR reads, holding one entry per CDR3 protein. The data show 360,000 or so distinct CDR3 sequences, roughly 20% seen once. Only a few counts were recorded for this clonotype.

This sequence originates from a human donor who donated a stem cell graft to a child with acute myeloid leukemia. The sequencing used PBMCs from the stem cell graft donor, collected from the stem cell graft. The chain uses TRBV28 and TRBJ2-3, with 7 nucleotides matching TRBD1. The CDR3 DNA is TGTGCCAGCCGACAGGGACGGGGCACAGATACGCAGTATTTT. This translates into CASRQGRGTDTQYF.